This TCR beta chain was recorded in a study of CD8+ T cells in alopecia areata. Study background: Those treated were given oral tofacitinib at 5 to 10 mg twice daily. Study-wide results and limits: Against the mouse data, patients shared TCRs less clearly, possibly for HLA reasons. Lesional scalp, notably in alopecia totalis/universalis, had clonality above that of normal scalp.

Trimming shortened V by 3 bases and J by 8 bases, and 5 bases separated the two germline ends. Germline V gene lookup returns CDR1 KGHSH and CDR2 LQKENI. The CDR3 covers 11 residues. On this clone itself: Its matching antigen is unknown.

Sequencing templates came from extracted RNA that was reverse transcribed into cDNA. The assay was immunoSEQ multiplex PCR, and TCRdb's table has in-frame clones only and misses some. The data show hundreds of thousands of clones, with about two thirds seen just once and 0.95% to 1.5% held by the top ten. V and J are TRBV18 and TRBJ2-1; D is unclear. This receptor was taken from a human donor with alopecia areata. Sequences were derived from CD4+ T cells sorted from blood, sampled at week 0. CDR3 in amino acids: CASSPRDEQFF. The CDR3 coding sequence is TGTGCCAGCTCACCCCGTGATGAGCAGTTCTTC.